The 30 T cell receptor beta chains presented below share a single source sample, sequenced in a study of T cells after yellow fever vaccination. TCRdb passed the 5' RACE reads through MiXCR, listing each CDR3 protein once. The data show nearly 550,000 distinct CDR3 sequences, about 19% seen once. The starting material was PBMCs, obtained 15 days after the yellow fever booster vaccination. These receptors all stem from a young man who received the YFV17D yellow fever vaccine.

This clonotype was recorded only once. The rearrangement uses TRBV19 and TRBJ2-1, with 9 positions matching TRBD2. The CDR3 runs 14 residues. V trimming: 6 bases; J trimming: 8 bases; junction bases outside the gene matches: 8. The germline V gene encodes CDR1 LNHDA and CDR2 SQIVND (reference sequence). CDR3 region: CASSDLAGLDEQFF. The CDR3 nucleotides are TGTGCCAGTAGCGACCTAGCGGGATTGGATGAGCAGTTCTTC.

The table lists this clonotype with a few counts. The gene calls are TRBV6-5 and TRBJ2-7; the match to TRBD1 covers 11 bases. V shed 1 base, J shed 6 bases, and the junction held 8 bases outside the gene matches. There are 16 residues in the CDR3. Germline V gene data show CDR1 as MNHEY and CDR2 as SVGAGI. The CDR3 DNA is TGTGCCAGCAGTTACTACTTCGGGACAGGGGGATCCGAGCAGTACTTC. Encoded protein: CASSYYFGTGGSEQYF.

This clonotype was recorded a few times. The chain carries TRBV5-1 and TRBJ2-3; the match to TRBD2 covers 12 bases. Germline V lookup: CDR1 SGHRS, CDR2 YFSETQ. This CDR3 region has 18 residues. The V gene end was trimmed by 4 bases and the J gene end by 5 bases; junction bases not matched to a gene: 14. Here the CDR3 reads CASSIGMLAGGPGDTQYF. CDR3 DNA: TGCGCCAGCAGCATTGGAATGCTAGCGGGAGGGCCCGGAGATACGCAGTATTTT.

CDR3 loop: CSAWTSGKYEQYF. In DNA, the CDR3 is TGCAGTGCTTGGACTAGCGGGAAATACGAGCAGTACTTC. The V and J genes are TRBV20-1 and TRBJ2-7; 12 nucleotides line up with TRBD2. V shed 5 bases and J 4 bases; nucleotides not matched to a gene: 3. The CDR3 extends over 13 amino acids. Germline CDR1 is DFQATT and CDR2 is SNEGSKA (reference sequence).

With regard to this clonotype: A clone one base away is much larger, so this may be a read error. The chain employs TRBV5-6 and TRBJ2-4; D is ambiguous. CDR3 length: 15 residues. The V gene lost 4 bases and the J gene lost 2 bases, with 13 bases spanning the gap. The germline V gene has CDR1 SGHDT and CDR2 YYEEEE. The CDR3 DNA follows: TGTGCCAGCAGCCCGACGACAACCTCCAAAAACATTCAGTACTTC. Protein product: CASSPTTTSKNIQYF.

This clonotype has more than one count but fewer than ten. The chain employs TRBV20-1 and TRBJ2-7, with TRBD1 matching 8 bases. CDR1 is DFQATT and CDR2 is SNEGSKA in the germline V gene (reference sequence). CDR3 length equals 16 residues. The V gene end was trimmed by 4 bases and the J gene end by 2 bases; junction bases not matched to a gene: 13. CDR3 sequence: CSANHGLGQATYEQYF. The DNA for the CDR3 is TGCAGTGCTAATCACGGCTTGGGACAGGCCACCTACGAGCAGTACTTC.

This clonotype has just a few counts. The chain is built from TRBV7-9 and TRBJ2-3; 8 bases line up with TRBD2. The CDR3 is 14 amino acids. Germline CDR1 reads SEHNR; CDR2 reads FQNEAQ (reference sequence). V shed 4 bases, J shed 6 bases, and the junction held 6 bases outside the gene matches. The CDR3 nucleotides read TGTGCCAGCAGCTACAGCGGGAGTGGTGATACGCAGTATTTT. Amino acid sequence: CASSYSGSGDTQYF. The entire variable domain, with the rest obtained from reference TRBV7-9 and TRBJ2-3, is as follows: DTGVSQNPRHKITKRGQNVTFRCDPISEHNRLYWYRQTLGQGPEFLTYFQNEAQLEKSRLLSDRFSAERPKGSFSTLEIQRTEQGDSAMYLCASSYSGSGDTQYFGPGTRLTVL.

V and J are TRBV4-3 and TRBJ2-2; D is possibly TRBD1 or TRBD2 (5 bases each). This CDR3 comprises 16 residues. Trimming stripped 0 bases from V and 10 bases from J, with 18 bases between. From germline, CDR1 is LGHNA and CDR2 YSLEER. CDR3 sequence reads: CASSQDSWGRGVELFF. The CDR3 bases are TGCGCCAGCAGCCAAGATTCATGGGGACGCGGCGTGGAGCTGTTTTTT.

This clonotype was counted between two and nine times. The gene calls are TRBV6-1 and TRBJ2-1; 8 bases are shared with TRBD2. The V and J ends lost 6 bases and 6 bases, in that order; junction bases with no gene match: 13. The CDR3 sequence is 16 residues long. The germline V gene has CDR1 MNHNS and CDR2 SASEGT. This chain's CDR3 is CASRVAPGLEGNEQFF. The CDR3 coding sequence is TGTGCCAGCAGAGTAGCCCCGGGACTAGAGGGCAATGAGCAGTTCTTC.

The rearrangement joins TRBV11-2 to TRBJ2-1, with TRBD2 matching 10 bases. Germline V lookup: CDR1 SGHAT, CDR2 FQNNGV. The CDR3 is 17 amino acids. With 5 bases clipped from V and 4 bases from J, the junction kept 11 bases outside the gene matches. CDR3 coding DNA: TGTGCCAGCAGCGGTATCGGACTAGCGGACCTGTACAATGAGCAGTTCTTC. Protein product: CASSGIGLADLYNEQFF.

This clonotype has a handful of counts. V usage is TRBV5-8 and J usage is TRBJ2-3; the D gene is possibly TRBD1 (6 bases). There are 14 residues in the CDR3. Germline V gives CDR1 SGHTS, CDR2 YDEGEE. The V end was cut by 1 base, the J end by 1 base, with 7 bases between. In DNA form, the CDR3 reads TGTGCCAGCAGCTTGCACAGGGGCACAGATACGCAGTATTTT. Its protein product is CASSLHRGTDTQYF.

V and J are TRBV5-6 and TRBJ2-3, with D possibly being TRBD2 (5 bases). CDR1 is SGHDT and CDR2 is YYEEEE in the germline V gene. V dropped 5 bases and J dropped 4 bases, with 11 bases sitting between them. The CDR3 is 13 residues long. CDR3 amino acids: CASSALEADTQYF. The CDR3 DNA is TGTGCCAGCAGTGCATTGGAGGCAGATACGCAGTATTTT.

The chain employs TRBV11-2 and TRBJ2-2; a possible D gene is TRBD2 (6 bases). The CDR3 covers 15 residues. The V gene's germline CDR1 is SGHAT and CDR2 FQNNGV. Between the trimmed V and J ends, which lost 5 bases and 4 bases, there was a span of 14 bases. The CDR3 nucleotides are TGTGCCAGCAGCCCCTGGACTACCCCCACCGGGGAGCTGTTTTTT. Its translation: CASSPWTTPTGELFF.

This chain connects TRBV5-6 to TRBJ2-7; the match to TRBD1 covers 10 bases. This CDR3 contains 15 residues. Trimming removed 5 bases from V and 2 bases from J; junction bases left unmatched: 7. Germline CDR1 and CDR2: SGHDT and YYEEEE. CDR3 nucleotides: TGTGCCAGCAGAATCACCGGGACAGGGGCCTACGAGCAGTACTTC. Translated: CASRITGTGAYEQYF.

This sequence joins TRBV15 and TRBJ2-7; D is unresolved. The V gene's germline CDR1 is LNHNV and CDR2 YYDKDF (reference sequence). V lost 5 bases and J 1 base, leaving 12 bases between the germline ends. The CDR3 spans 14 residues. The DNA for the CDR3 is TGTGCCACCAGCTCCGGGCGAAATTCCTACGAGCAGTACTTC. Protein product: CATSSGRNSYEQYF.

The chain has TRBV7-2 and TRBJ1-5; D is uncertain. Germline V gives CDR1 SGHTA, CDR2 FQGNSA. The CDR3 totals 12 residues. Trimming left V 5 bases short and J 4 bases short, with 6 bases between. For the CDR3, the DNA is TGTGCCAGCAGCGGCAGGAATCAGCCCCAGCATTTT. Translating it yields CASSGRNQPQHF.

The CDR3 bases are TGTGCCAGCAGTTTGAGGGACACTGGTCGGGAGCAGTACTTC. Encoded protein: CASSLRDTGREQYF. The chain carries TRBV27 and TRBJ2-7; D is perhaps TRBD1 (6 bases). V lost 3 bases to trimming and J lost 7 bases, with 16 bases between them. CDR1 and CDR2 (germline): MNHEY, SMNVEV (reference sequence). There are 14 residues in the CDR3.

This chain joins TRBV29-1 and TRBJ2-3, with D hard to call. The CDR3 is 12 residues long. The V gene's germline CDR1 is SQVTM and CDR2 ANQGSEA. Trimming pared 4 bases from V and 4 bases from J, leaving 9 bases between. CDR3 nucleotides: TGCAGCGTTGGACGACCGTCAGATACGCAGTATTTT. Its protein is CSVGRPSDTQYF.

As DNA, the CDR3 is TGTGCCAGCAGCTTAGACCGGACTAGCCAAGGAGAGACCCAGTACTTC. This sequence encodes CASSLDRTSQGETQYF. The J gene is TRBJ2-5, the V gene TRBV7-2; TRBD2 matches at 8 bases. V shed 1 base and J 4 bases; nucleotides not matched to a gene: 8. The CDR3 has 16 amino acids. Germline CDR1 SGHTA, CDR2 FQGNSA.

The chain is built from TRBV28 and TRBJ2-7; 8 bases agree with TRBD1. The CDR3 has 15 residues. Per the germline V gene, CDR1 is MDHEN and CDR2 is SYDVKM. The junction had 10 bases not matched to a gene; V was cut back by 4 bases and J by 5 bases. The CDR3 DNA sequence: TGTGCCAGCAGTTCCCATCAGGACAGGGACAACGAGCAGTACTTC. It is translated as CASSSHQDRDNEQYF.

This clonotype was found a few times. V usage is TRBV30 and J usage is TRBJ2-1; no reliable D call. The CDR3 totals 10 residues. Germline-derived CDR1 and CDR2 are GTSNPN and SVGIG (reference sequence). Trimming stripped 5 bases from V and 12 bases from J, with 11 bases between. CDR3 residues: CAWQGLMQFF. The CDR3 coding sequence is TGTGCCTGGCAAGGGCTGATGCAGTTCTTC.

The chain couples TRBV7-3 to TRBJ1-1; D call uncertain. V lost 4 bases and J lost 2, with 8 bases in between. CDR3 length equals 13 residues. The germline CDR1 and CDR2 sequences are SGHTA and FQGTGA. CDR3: CASSWGRNTEAFF. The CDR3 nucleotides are TGTGCCAGCAGCTGGGGTCGTAACACTGAAGCTTTCTTT.

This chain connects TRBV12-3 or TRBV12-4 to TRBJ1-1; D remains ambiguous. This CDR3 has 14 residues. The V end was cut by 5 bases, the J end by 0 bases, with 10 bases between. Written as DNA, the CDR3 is TGTGCCAGCAGTCCAATGGGCCTGAACACTGAAGCTTTCTTT. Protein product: CASSPMGLNTEAFF.

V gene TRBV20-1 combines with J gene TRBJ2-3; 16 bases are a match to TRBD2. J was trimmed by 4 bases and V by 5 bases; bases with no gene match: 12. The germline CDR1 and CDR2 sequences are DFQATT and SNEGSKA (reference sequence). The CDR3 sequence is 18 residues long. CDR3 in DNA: TGCAGTGCTTTCCCGGGACTAGCGGGAGGGCCGGGGGCAGATACGCAGTATTTT. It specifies CSAFPGLAGGPGADTQYF.

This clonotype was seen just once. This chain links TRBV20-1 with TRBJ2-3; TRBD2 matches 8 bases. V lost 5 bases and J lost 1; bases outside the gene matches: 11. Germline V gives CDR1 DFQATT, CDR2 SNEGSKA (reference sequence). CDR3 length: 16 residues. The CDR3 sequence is CSASRGLAGGTDTQYF. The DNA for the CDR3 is TGCAGTGCTTCAAGAGGGCTAGCGGGCGGCACAGATACGCAGTATTTT.

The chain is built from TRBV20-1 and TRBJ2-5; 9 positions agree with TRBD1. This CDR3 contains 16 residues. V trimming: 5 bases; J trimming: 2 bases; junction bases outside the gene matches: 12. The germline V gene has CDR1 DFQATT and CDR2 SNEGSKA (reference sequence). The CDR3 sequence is CSAADPGTGLQETQYF. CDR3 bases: TGCAGTGCTGCAGACCCGGGGACAGGGTTACAAGAGACCCAGTACTTC.

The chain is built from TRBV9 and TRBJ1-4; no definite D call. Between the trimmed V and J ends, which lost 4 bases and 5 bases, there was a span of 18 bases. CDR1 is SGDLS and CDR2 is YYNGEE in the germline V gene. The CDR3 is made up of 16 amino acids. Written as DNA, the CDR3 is TGTGCCAGCAGCCCTAACGGGAGGGCCCTCAATGAAAAACTGTTTTTT. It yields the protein CASSPNGRALNEKLFF. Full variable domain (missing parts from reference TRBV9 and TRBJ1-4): DSGVTQTPKHLITATGQRVTLRCSPRSGDLSVYWYQQSLDQGLQFLIQYYNGEERAKGNILERFSAQQFPDLHSELNLSSLELGDSALYFCASSPNGRALNEKLFFGSGTQLSVL.

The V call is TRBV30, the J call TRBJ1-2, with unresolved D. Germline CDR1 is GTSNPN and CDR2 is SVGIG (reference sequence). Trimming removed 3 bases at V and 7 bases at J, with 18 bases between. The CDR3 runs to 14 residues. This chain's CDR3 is CAWSSYVEGGGYTF. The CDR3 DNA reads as TGTGCCTGGAGCAGTTACGTAGAGGGAGGTGGCTACACCTTC.

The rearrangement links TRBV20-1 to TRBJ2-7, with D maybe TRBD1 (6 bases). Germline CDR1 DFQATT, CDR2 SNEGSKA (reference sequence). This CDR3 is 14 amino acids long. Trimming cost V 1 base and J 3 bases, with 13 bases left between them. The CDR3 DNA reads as TGCAGTGCTAGAGGGGTTGTCAGGGGCTACGAGCAGTACTTC. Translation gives CSARGVVRGYEQYF.

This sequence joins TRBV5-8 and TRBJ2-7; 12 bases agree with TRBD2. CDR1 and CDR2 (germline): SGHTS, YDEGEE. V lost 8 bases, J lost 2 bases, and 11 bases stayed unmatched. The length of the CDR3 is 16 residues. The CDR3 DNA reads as TGTGCCAGTGAATCTCAAGGACTAGCGGGAACCTACGAGCAGTACTTC. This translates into CASESQGLAGTYEQYF. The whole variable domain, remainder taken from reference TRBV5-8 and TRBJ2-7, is EAGVTQSPTHLIKTRGQQATLRCSPISGHTSVYWYQQALGLGLQFLLWYDEGEERNRGNFPPRFSGRQFPNYSSELNVNALELEDSALYLCASESQGLAGTYEQYFGPGTRLTVT.